A selection of T cell receptor beta chains follows, all from one sample in a study of blood T cell repertoires in COVID-19. The repertoire was sequenced with immunoSEQ multiplex PCR; TCRdb's copy has only in-frame clones and lacks some. The sample has roughly 65,000 clones, about 74% seen once. Sequencing was done on a sample of peripheral blood. The receptors stem from a human donor in a cohort sampled during active COVID-19. Both conserved end residues are part of each CDR3. The D gene is left open where the match is weak. Part of the rows lack a size; the others show once, few, many or a class for expanded clones.

>.|TRBJ1-1|.|TRBV7-2
CASSSQTGLNTEAFF
TGTGCCAGCAGCTCCCAGACAGGCCTGAACACTGAAGCTTTCTTT
>.|TRBJ2-3|TRBD1|TRBV7-2
CASSLSGQGAPDTQYF
TGTGCCAGCAGCCTGAGCGGACAGGGGGCCCCAGATACGCAGTATTTT
>.|TRBJ2-7|.|TRBV5-6
CASSTLGYIEQYF
TGTGCCAGCAGCACCCTCGGGTATATCGAGCAGTACTTC
>.|TRBJ2-2|.|TRBV10-3
CATSYSGSDTGELFF
TGTGCCACCTCGTACTCAGGGTCGGACACCGGGGAGCTGTTTTTT
>.|TRBJ1-6|.|TRBV11-2
CASSTRGGGTGNSPLHF
TGTGCCAGCAGCACCCGGGGGGGAGGCACTGGTAATTCACCCCTCCACTTT
>once|TRBJ2-7|TRBD1|TRBV7-8
CASAAGTGGIEQYF
TGTGCCAGCGCCGCGGGGACAGGGGGAATCGAGCAGTACTTC
>.|TRBJ1-5|.|TRBV6-1
CASSEVRGSYQPQHF
TGTGCCAGCAGTGAAGTCCGAGGGTCTTATCAGCCCCAGCATTTT
>once|TRBJ2-1|TRBD2|TRBV3-1/TRBV3-2
CASSQFLPTSGSYNEQFF
TGTGCCAGCAGCCAATTTCTCCCAACTAGCGGCTCCTACAATGAGCAGTTCTTC
>once|TRBJ1-1|.|TRBV6-5
CASTQGRFMNTEAFF
TGTGCCAGCACCCAAGGGAGGTTCATGAACACTGAAGCTTTCTTT
>.|TRBJ2-7|TRBD1|TRBV18
CASSPDRGTYEQYF
TGTGCCAGCTCACCGGACAGGGGGACCTACGAGCAGTACTTC
>.|TRBJ1-3|.|TRBV19
CASSMRYSGNTIYF
TGTGCCAGTAGTATGCGTTACTCTGGAAACACCATATATTTT
>.|TRBJ1-6|.|TRBV7-2
CASSSQYSPLHF
TGTGCCAGCAGCTCCCAATATTCACCCCTCCACTTT
>.|TRBJ2-1|TRBD2|TRBV20-1
CSASALGLLPQEQFF
TGCAGTGCTAGTGCCCTGGGACTACTCCCCCAGGAGCAGTTCTTC
>.|TRBJ2-1|TRBD2|TRBV24-1
CATSDTTGTSGRDEQFF
TGTGCCACCAGTGATACCACCGGGACTAGCGGGAGGGATGAGCAGTTCTTC
>.|TRBJ2-7|TRBD1|TRBV6-2/TRBV6-3
CASSYPGTGYPHEQYF
TGTGCCAGCAGTTACCCCGGGACAGGCTACCCCCACGAGCAGTACTTC
>.|TRBJ2-2|.|TRBV9
CASSSRISGELFF
TGTGCCAGCAGCTCTCGCATCAGCGGGGAGCTGTTTTTT
>.|TRBJ2-1|TRBD1|TRBV5-1
CASSLEGQGGNEQFF
TGCGCCAGCAGCTTGGAGGGACAGGGCGGCAATGAGCAGTTCTTC
>.|TRBJ2-5|.|TRBV9
CASSPGRQSQETQYF
TGTGCCAGCAGCCCAGGGAGGCAGAGCCAAGAGACCCAGTACTTC
>few|TRBJ2-3|.|TRBV7-9
CASGERSTDTQYF
TGTGCCAGCGGGGAGAGAAGCACAGATACGCAGTATTTT
>.|TRBJ2-1|TRBD1|TRBV5-6
CASTRQGNNEQFF
TGTGCCAGCACACGACAGGGGAACAATGAGCAGTTCTTC
>.|TRBJ1-6|.|TRBV9
CASSRDQGFSPLHF
TGTGCCAGCAGTAGAGATCAGGGGTTTTCACCCCTCCACTTT
>.|TRBJ2-1|.|TRBV7-2
CASSKDRPNEQFF
TGTGCCAGCAGCAAAGACAGACCCAATGAGCAGTTCTTC
>few|TRBJ1-6|.|TRBV6-5
CASRESLNSPLHF
TGTGCCAGCAGGGAGAGCTTAAATTCACCCCTCCACTTT
>.|TRBJ2-5|.|TRBV19
CASSITGMETQYF
TGTGCCAGTAGTATAACAGGAATGGAGACCCAGTACTTC
>.|TRBJ2-7|TRBD1|TRBV7-2
CASSVQGATFDEQYF
TGTGCCAGCAGCGTCCAGGGGGCCACGTTCGACGAGCAGTACTTC
>.|TRBJ2-7|.|TRBV4-2
CASSQDYSSYEQYF
TGTGCCAGCAGCCAAGATTATAGCTCCTACGAGCAGTACTTC
>.|TRBJ2-1|.|TRBV7-8
CASSFDQIPYNEQFF
TGTGCCAGCAGCTTCGATCAGATTCCCTACAATGAGCAGTTCTTC
>.|TRBJ2-1|TRBD2|TRBV5-4
CASREGSSYNEQFF
TGTGCCAGCCGGGAGGGAAGCTCCTACAATGAGCAGTTCTTC
>many|TRBJ1-1|.|TRBV28
CASSSGKWNTEAFF
TGTGCCAGCAGTTCAGGCAAATGGAACACTGAAGCTTTCTTT
>.|TRBJ1-4|.|TRBV5-1
CASRLSGVTNEKLFF
TGCGCCAGCAGACTATCAGGGGTAACTAATGAAAAACTGTTTTTT
>.|TRBJ1-3|.|TRBV5-1
CASSLESGNTIYF
TGCGCCAGCAGCTTGGAATCAGGAAACACCATATATTTT
>once|TRBJ2-7|TRBD1|TRBV3-1/TRBV3-2
CASSQGGQINEQYF
TGTGCCAGCAGCCAAGGGGGACAGATCAACGAGCAGTACTTC
>.|TRBJ1-4|TRBD1|TRBV7-4
CASSPGGRGSEKLFF
TGTGCCAGCAGCCCAGGGGGTCGAGGTAGTGAAAAACTGTTTTTT
>.|TRBJ1-4|.|TRBV18
CASSPPNRANEKLFF
TGTGCCAGCTCACCACCTAACAGAGCTAATGAAAAACTGTTTTTT
>.|TRBJ1-5|TRBD1|TRBV29-1
CSGTQGAGQPQHF
TGCAGCGGTACCCAGGGGGCAGGTCAGCCCCAGCATTTT
>.|TRBJ1-2|TRBD1|TRBV28
CVGGDSRGYGYTF
TGTGTCGGGGGGGACTCCAGGGGGTATGGCTACACCTTC
>few|TRBJ2-7|TRBD1|TRBV5-1
CASSSSPGTVNYEQYF
TGCGCCAGCAGCTCAAGTCCCGGGACAGTAAACTACGAGCAGTACTTC
>.|TRBJ2-7|TRBD1|TRBV9
CASSPGGVARWGEQYF
TGTGCCAGCAGCCCAGGGGGAGTGGCGCGCTGGGGGGAGCAGTACTTC
>.|TRBJ2-1|.|TRBV4-1
CASSQAFGGAGEQFF
TGCGCCAGCAGCCAAGCCTTCGGAGGGGCGGGTGAGCAGTTCTTC